The 5 T cell receptor beta chains presented below share a single source sample, sequenced in a study of T-cell memory formation after mild COVID-19. TCRdb re-called the 5' RACE reads with MiXCR, one entry per CDR3 protein. Found here are more than 350,000 distinct CDR3 sequences, about 21% of them singletons; the top ten hold around 13%. Sequencing was carried out using PBMCs or a T cell subset sorted from them (not recorded which). The receptors derive from an adult woman who had mild COVID-19 (a few samples of this study predate the infection). Cell type and time point are not known.

The chain carries TRBV7-2 and TRBJ1-1; tentative D call: TRBD1 (6 bases). Per germline, CDR1 SGHTA and CDR2 FQGNSA. V lost 7 bases and J 1 base, leaving 10 bases between the germline ends. The CDR3 is 13 residues long. CDR3 sequence (DNA): TGTGCCAGCAACCGGGGGCCGAACACTGAAGCTTTCTTT. Translating gives CASNRGPNTEAFF.

This sequence joins TRBV9 and TRBJ2-5; 9 bases agree with TRBD2. The CDR3 consists of 17 residues. Germline V gene lookup returns CDR1 SGDLS and CDR2 YYNGEE. V shed 3 bases and J 4 bases; nucleotides not matched to a gene: 13. CDR3 loop: CASSERAGGPAAETQYF. The CDR3 DNA sequence: TGTGCCAGCAGCGAGAGGGCGGGAGGGCCAGCTGCAGAGACCCAGTACTTC.

The chain recombines TRBV20-1 with TRBJ2-5, with 9 nucleotides matching TRBD1. This CDR3 is 14 amino acids long. Trimming took 6 bases from V and 6 from J; bases not matched to a gene: 11. The V gene's germline CDR1 is DFQATT and CDR2 SNEGSKA (reference sequence). CDR3: CSAPGTGTKQTQYF. The CDR3 DNA reads as TGCAGTGCCCCTGGGACAGGGACGAAGCAGACCCAGTACTTC.

This clonotype was picked up a small number of times. This chain uses TRBV20-1 with TRBJ2-1; 10 nucleotides agree with TRBD2. The CDR3 has 15 amino acids. Per germline, CDR1 DFQATT and CDR2 SNEGSKA (reference sequence). V was pared by 1 base and J by 5 bases, with 5 bases of the junction left unmatched. CDR3 sequence reads: CSARGALAGNNEQFF. The CDR3 region has the DNA TGCAGTGCTAGAGGGGCACTAGCGGGAAACAATGAGCAGTTCTTC.

This clonotype was seen a few times. V and J are TRBV7-3 and TRBJ2-1, with 8 bases aligning to TRBD1. The CDR3 covers 12 residues. CDR1 is SGHTA and CDR2 is FQGTGA in the germline V gene. V shed 5 bases and J 12 bases; nucleotides not matched to a gene: 6. CDR3 region: CASSRETGAQFF. The DNA for the CDR3 is TGTGCCAGCAGCAGAGAGACAGGGGCGCAGTTCTTC.